The present TCR beta chain was sequenced within a study of immune evolution from preneoplasia to lung adenocarcinoma (dated by TCRdb to the early 2020s). Study-wide context: No AAH lesions showed HLA loss of heterozygosity, compared with about 7.2% of AIS, approximately 15% of MIA and roughly a third of ADC lesions. The study profiled immune contexture across lung adenocarcinoma precursors and invasive adenocarcinoma using immune gene expression, TCR sequencing and multiplex immunofluorescence. Resected precursor lesions (AAH, AIS, MIA) and invasive adenocarcinomas were compared against paired morphologically normal lung tissue. The sample size depended on which specimens were available, not on a prior power calculation. The immune data were combined with whole exome sequencing and methylation data from the same cohort of nodules. In total, the cohort included 53 patients with pulmonary nodules, all of whom underwent surgical resection. The TCR sequencing data were obtained from about 51 patients. According to the study, around 110 samples went through TCR sequencing. POLYSOLVER was used to infer Class I HLA alleles from exome data, and LOHHLA was used to detect allele-specific HLA loss.

The immunoSEQ hsTCRbeta Kit was used to sequence TCR beta CDR3 regions from DNA. The published analysis was carried out like this. TCR sequencing data were analysed with the ImmunoSEQ Analyzer. T cell clonality was defined as 1 minus Pielou's evenness, calculated on productive rearrangements. T cell diversity was measured with the inverse Simpson index on productive templates. T cell density was TCR beta template counts normalized to usable DNA, estimated by amplifying and sequencing housekeeping genes. Two-sided Kruskal-Wallis tests were used to compare TCR metrics across histologic stages. TCRdb's version of the immuneACCESS table is confined to in-frame rearrangements and falls short of the full clone set. An unresolved V gene accounts for under half of the shortfall where checked; the remainder is of unknown origin. V and J calls and clone size are copied from that table; D and trimming were computed from the DNA. The sample table contains roughly 4,000 clones; only one count was recorded for just over 85% of them. Of the sample, around 3.9% is held by the ten largest clones.

What the study reported, not specific to this receptor: Because every patient came from Japan and China, how well the results apply to Western populations was uncertain. Normal lung showed the highest clonality, whereas later-stage lesions appeared to have higher T cell density and diversity but lower clonality. The findings were based on association rather than direct causation, and larger cohorts with long-term follow-up and longitudinal biopsies were deemed needed. Normal lung had the highest top T cell clone frequencies, and these frequencies appeared to fall progressively from AAH through AIS, MIA and invasive adenocarcinoma. The highest T cell clonality was observed in KRAS-mutant nodules compared with EGFR-mutant or double wild-type lesions.

Concerning this clone: No antigen is known for it. No quality values exist for individual bases; no much larger clone is one base distant.

Between 2014 and 2017, the patients underwent resection in either Japan or China. The histologic diagnosis of each case was independently confirmed on H&E slides by two lung cancer pathologists. Macro-dissection after pathologic assessment enriched premalignant or tumor cells for nucleic acid extraction. FFPE tissue was used for DNA isolation with the AllPrep DNA/RNA FFPE Kit. V sheds 5 bases and J sheds 3 bases, leaving 8 bases between their ends. The CDR3 starts with the cysteine, ends with the phenylalanine, and has 12 residues. Of the read, only the CDR3 DNA is kept; its 36 bases are in frame from base 1. CDR1 and CDR2 were assigned from the germline V gene (reference sequence) as MNHEY and SMNVEV.

The sequenced material came from FFPE minimally invasive lung adenocarcinoma tissue. The label giving this sample's cell subset or site can be read as: micro-invasive lung adenocarcinoma (MIA). The sequence links TRBV27 to TRBJ2-7; the D gene remains uncertain. The receptor was isolated from a donor older than 65 with lung adenocarcinoma. The DNA reads as follows: TGTGCCAGCAGTCCGGACCTCTACGAGCAGTACTTC. Its translation is CASSPDLYEQYF.